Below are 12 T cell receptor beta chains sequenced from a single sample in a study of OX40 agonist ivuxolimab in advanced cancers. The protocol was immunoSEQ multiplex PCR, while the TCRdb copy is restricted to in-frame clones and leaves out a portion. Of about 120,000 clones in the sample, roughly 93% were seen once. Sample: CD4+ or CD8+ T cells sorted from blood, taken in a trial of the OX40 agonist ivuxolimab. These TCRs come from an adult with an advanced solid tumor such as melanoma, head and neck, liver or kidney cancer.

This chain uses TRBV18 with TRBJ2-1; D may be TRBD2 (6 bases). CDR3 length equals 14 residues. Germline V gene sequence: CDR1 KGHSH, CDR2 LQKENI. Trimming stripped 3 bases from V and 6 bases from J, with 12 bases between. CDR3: CASSPGLNLNEQFF. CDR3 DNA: TGTGCCAGCTCACCGGGACTCAATCTCAATGAGCAGTTCTTC. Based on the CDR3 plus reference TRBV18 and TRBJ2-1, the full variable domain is NAGVMQNPRHLVRRRGQEARLRCSPMKGHSHVYWYRQLPEEGLKFMVYLQKENIIDESGMPKERFSAEFPKEGPSILRIQQVVRGDSAAYFCASSPGLNLNEQFFGPGTRLTVL.

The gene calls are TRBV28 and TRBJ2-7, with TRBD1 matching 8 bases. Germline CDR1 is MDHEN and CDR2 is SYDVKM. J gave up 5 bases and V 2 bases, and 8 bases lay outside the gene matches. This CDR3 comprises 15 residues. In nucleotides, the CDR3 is TGTGCCAGCAGTTTAGTGACAGGGGTAGCCCACGAGCAGTACTTC. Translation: CASSLVTGVAHEQYF.

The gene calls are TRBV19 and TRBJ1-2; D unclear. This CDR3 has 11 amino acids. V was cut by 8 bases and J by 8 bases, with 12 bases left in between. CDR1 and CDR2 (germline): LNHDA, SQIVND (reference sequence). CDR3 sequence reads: CASAVLRGYTF. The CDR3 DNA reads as TGTGCCAGTGCGGTTCTGAGAGGCTACACCTTC.

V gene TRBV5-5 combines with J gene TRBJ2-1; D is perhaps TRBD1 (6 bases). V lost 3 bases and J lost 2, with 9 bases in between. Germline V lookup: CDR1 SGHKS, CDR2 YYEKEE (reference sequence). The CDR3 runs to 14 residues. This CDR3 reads CASSSRTAYNEQFF. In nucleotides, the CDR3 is TGTGCCAGCAGCTCCAGGACAGCCTACAATGAGCAGTTCTTC.

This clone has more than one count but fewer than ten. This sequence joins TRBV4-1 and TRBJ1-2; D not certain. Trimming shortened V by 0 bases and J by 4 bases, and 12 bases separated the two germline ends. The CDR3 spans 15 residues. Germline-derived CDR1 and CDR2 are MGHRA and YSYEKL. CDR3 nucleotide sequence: TGCGCCAGCAGCCAAGATCAATCAATCCTCTATGGCTACACCTTC. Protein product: CASSQDQSILYGYTF.

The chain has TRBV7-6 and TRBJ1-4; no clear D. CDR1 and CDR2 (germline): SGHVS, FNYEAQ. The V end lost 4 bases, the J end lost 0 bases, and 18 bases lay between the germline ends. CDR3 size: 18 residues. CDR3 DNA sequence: TGTGCCAGCAGCTCGAGCCCGACGGACGGCGCAACTAATGAAAAACTGTTTTTT. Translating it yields CASSSSPTDGATNEKLFF.

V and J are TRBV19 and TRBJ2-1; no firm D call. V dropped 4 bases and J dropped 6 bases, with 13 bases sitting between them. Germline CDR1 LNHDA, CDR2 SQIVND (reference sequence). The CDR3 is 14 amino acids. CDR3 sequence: CASSTDRRSNEQFF. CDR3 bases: TGTGCCAGTAGTACAGACCGCAGGAGCAATGAGCAGTTCTTC.

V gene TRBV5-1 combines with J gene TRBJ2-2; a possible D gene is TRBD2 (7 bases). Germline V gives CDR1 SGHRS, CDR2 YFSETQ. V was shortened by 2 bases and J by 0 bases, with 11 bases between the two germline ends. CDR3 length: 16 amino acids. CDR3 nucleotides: TGCGCCAGCAGCTTCCGGGGGGCGTCGAACACCGGGGAGCTGTTTTTT. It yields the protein CASSFRGASNTGELFF.

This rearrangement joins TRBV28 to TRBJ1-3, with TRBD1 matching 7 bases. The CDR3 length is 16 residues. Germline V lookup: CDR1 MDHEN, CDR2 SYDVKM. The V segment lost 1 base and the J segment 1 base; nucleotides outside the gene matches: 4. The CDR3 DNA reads TGTGCCAGCAGTTTATTAGACAGGGTATCTGGAAACACCATATATTTT. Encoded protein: CASSLLDRVSGNTIYF.

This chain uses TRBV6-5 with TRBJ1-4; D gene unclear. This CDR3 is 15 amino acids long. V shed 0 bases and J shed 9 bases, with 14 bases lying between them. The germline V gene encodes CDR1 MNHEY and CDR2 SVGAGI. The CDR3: CASSYSGGLDKKLFF. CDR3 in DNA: TGTGCCAGCAGTTACTCGGGAGGCCTCGATAAAAAACTGTTTTTT.

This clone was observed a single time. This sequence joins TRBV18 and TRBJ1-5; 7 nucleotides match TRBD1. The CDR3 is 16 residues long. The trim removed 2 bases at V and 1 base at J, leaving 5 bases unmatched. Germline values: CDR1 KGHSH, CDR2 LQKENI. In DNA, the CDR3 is TGTGCCAGCTCACCAACCAGGGGGGGGAGCAATCAGCCCCAGCATTTT. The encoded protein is CASSPTRGGSNQPQHF.

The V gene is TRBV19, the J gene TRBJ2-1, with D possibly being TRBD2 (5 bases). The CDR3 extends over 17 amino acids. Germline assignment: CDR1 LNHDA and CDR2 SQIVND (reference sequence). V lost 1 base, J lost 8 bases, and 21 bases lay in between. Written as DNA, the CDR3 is TGTGCCAGTAGTATAGTACCCAGCGGAAATAGGAGAGATGAGCAGTTCTTC. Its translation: CASSIVPSGNRRDEQFF.